A selection of T cell receptor beta chains follows, all from one sample in a study of T cells in Graves' hyperthyroidism and ophthalmopathy. TCRdb reprocessed the multiplex PCR reads with MiXCR, giving one entry per CDR3 protein. The sample shows around 700,000 distinct CDR3 sequences, around 20% of them seen only once. Source material: blood. The receptors derive from a woman between 50 and 59 years old with Graves' hyperthyroidism that later progressed to Graves' ophthalmopathy. Both conserved end residues are part of each CDR3. D genes are given only for firm matches. Size is omitted from some rows. Given values are once, few, many or a class for expanded clones.

D gene: NA; V gene: TRBV6-1; CDR3 length: 16; clone size: once; J gene: TRBJ2-1; CDR3 DNA: TGTGCCAGCAGTCTACAGGGCTGGAGCTCCTACAATGAGCAGTTCTTC; CDR3 protein: CASSLQGWSSYNEQFF
D gene: NA; V gene: TRBV28; CDR3 length: 14; clone size: NA; J gene: TRBJ1-4; CDR3 DNA: TGTGCCAGCAGCCGTCTCGGGTTTTATGAAAAACTGTTTTTT; CDR3 protein: CASSRLGFYEKLFF
D gene: TRBD2; V gene: TRBV18; CDR3 length: 16; clone size: NA; J gene: TRBJ2-3; CDR3 DNA: TGTGCCGGCTCACCACTTACTAGCGGGGGCACAGATACGCAGTATTTT; CDR3 protein: CAGSPLTSGGTDTQYF
D gene: NA; V gene: TRBV5-1; CDR3 length: 12; clone size: many; J gene: TRBJ2-5; CDR3 DNA: TGCGCCACCAACAGGGAAGGAGAGACCCAGTACTTC; CDR3 protein: CATNREGETQYF
D gene: NA; V gene: TRBV19; CDR3 length: 15; clone size: few; J gene: TRBJ1-1; CDR3 DNA: TGTGCCAGTAGTATAGATCCGGGGATGAACACTGAAGCTTTCTTT; CDR3 protein: CASSIDPGMNTEAFF
D gene: NA; V gene: TRBV7-8; CDR3 length: 15; clone size: few; J gene: TRBJ2-3; CDR3 DNA: TGTGCCAGCAGCAAGGACATGATGAACACAGATACGCAGTATTTT; CDR3 protein: CASSKDMMNTDTQYF
D gene: TRBD2; V gene: TRBV12-3/TRBV12-4; CDR3 length: 16; clone size: many; J gene: TRBJ2-1; CDR3 DNA: TGTGCCAGCAGATCTAGCGGGGGGAGGGGATACAATGAGCAGTTCTTC; CDR3 protein: CASRSSGGRGYNEQFF
D gene: NA; V gene: TRBV4-1; CDR3 length: 15; clone size: few; J gene: TRBJ1-2; CDR3 DNA: TGCGCCAGCAGCCAAGGCATCGGGCCTTACTATGGCTACACCTTC; CDR3 protein: CASSQGIGPYYGYTF
D gene: NA; V gene: TRBV20-1; CDR3 length: 12; clone size: NA; J gene: TRBJ1-2; CDR3 DNA: TGCAGTGCCCTTGGGGGTCTGGAGGGCTACACCTTC; CDR3 protein: CSALGGLEGYTF
D gene: TRBD1; V gene: TRBV5-1; CDR3 length: 15; clone size: many; J gene: TRBJ2-5; CDR3 DNA: TGCGCCAGCAGCTTGAATACAGGGGGCTTAGAGACCCAGTACTTC; CDR3 protein: CASSLNTGGLETQYF
D gene: TRBD2; V gene: TRBV3-1; CDR3 length: 18; clone size: many; J gene: TRBJ2-1; CDR3 DNA: TGTGCCAGCAGCCAAGAAGATAACGGGGGGGCTTCCTACAATGAGCAGTTCTTC; CDR3 protein: CASSQEDNGGASYNEQFF
D gene: TRBD1; V gene: TRBV5-1; CDR3 length: 15; clone size: many; J gene: TRBJ1-5; CDR3 DNA: TGCGCCAGCAGCAAAGGGACAGGGGGTCATCAGCCCCAGCATTTT; CDR3 protein: CASSKGTGGHQPQHF
D gene: NA; V gene: TRBV29-1; CDR3 length: 11; clone size: NA; J gene: TRBJ2-1; CDR3 DNA: TGCAGCGTTGTTCCGAGTAATGAGCAGTTCTTC; CDR3 protein: CSVVPSNEQFF
D gene: NA; V gene: TRBV14; CDR3 length: 14; clone size: few; J gene: TRBJ1-1; CDR3 DNA: TGTGCCAGCAGCGTACACCTCCCCGGGACTGAAGCTTTCTTT; CDR3 protein: CASSVHLPGTEAFF
D gene: NA; V gene: TRBV18; CDR3 length: 13; clone size: many; J gene: TRBJ1-1; CDR3 DNA: TGTGCCAGCAGCCCCCTCGAAAACACTGAAGCTTTCTTT; CDR3 protein: CASSPLENTEAFF
D gene: NA; V gene: TRBV7-9; CDR3 length: 15; clone size: NA; J gene: TRBJ1-1; CDR3 DNA: TGTGCCAGCACCCGGTCAGGGCCTATGAACACTGAAGCTTTCTTT; CDR3 protein: CASTRSGPMNTEAFF
D gene: NA; V gene: TRBV3-1; CDR3 length: 15; clone size: many; J gene: TRBJ2-1; CDR3 DNA: TGTGCCAGCAGCCAAGCCCGGGCCTCCTACAATGAGCAGTTCTTC; CDR3 protein: CASSQARASYNEQFF
D gene: NA; V gene: TRBV19; CDR3 length: 15; clone size: NA; J gene: TRBJ2-1; CDR3 DNA: TGTGCCAGTAGTATCTCGAGGGGGGTTATGGGTGAGCAGTTCTTC; CDR3 protein: CASSISRGVMGEQFF
D gene: NA; V gene: TRBV6-1; CDR3 length: 12; clone size: many; J gene: TRBJ1-1; CDR3 DNA: TGTGCCAGCAGTGCCTACAACACTGAAGCTTTCTTT; CDR3 protein: CASSAYNTEAFF
D gene: TRBD1; V gene: TRBV7-6; CDR3 length: 16; clone size: NA; J gene: TRBJ2-2; CDR3 DNA: TGTGCCAGCAGCCATCCAGGGGGTTTGAACACCGGGGAGCTGTTTTTT; CDR3 protein: CASSHPGGLNTGELFF
D gene: TRBD2; V gene: TRBV6-1; CDR3 length: 15; clone size: NA; J gene: TRBJ2-2; CDR3 DNA: TGTGCCAGCAAGACTAGCGGGGGGGCTTTCGGGGAGCTGTTTTTT; CDR3 protein: CASKTSGGAFGELFF
D gene: TRBD1; V gene: TRBV18; CDR3 length: 16; clone size: many; J gene: TRBJ1-1; CDR3 DNA: TGTGCCAGCTCACCACCGACCGGGACAGGGGGAACTGAAGCTTTCTTT; CDR3 protein: CASSPPTGTGGTEAFF
D gene: TRBD1; V gene: TRBV7-2; CDR3 length: 15; clone size: many; J gene: TRBJ1-2; CDR3 DNA: TGTGCCAGCTCCTCCGAGGGGGCATTCCCATATGGCTACACCTTC; CDR3 protein: CASSSEGAFPYGYTF
D gene: TRBD2; V gene: TRBV12-3/TRBV12-4; CDR3 length: 16; clone size: many; J gene: TRBJ2-3; CDR3 DNA: TGTGCCAGCAGTTCGGGACTAGCGGGGGGTCGAGATACGCAGTATTTT; CDR3 protein: CASSSGLAGGRDTQYF
D gene: NA; V gene: TRBV30; CDR3 length: 13; clone size: NA; J gene: TRBJ2-3; CDR3 DNA: TGTGCCTGGAGTGTGGGCCTTTCAGATACGCAGTATTTT; CDR3 protein: CAWSVGLSDTQYF
D gene: NA; V gene: TRBV6-5; CDR3 length: 13; clone size: many; J gene: TRBJ2-5; CDR3 DNA: TGTGCCAGCAGTACCCGATCGGAAGAGACCCAGTACTTC; CDR3 protein: CASSTRSEETQYF
D gene: TRBD1; V gene: TRBV19; CDR3 length: 17; clone size: few; J gene: TRBJ1-5; CDR3 DNA: TGTGCCAGTAGTGTAACCGGGACAGACTATAGCAATCAGCCCCAGCATTTT; CDR3 protein: CASSVTGTDYSNQPQHF
D gene: NA; V gene: TRBV3-1; CDR3 length: 16; clone size: many; J gene: TRBJ1-4; CDR3 DNA: TGTGCCAGCAGCCCCTGGGGGGGCACAACTAATGAAAAACTGTTTTTT; CDR3 protein: CASSPWGGTTNEKLFF
D gene: TRBD1; V gene: TRBV12-5; CDR3 length: 15; clone size: many; J gene: TRBJ2-1; CDR3 DNA: TGTGCTAGTGGCTCCCCGGGACAGGCGGAAGATGAGCAGTTCTTC; CDR3 protein: CASGSPGQAEDEQFF
D gene: TRBD1; V gene: TRBV5-1; CDR3 length: 16; clone size: few; J gene: TRBJ2-4; CDR3 DNA: TGCGCCAGCAGCTCCGCCTCGGGACAGGGTAGCGACATTCAGTACTTC; CDR3 protein: CASSSASGQGSDIQYF
D gene: NA; V gene: TRBV19; CDR3 length: 13; clone size: NA; J gene: TRBJ1-4; CDR3 DNA: TGTGCCAGTAGTGGGGAGGTGAATGAAAAACTGTTTTTT; CDR3 protein: CASSGEVNEKLFF
D gene: NA; V gene: TRBV19; CDR3 length: 16; clone size: few; J gene: TRBJ1-5; CDR3 DNA: TGTGCCAGTAGTATCACAGGTTATAATAGCAATCAGCCCCAGCATTTT; CDR3 protein: CASSITGYNSNQPQHF
D gene: NA; V gene: TRBV25-1; CDR3 length: 14; clone size: few; J gene: TRBJ1-3; CDR3 DNA: TGTGCCAGCAGTGACAGGGTCGTTGGAAACACCATATATTTT; CDR3 protein: CASSDRVVGNTIYF
D gene: NA; V gene: TRBV5-1; CDR3 length: 14; clone size: NA; J gene: TRBJ1-4; CDR3 DNA: TGCGCCAGCAGCCCTGACACTTCTAATGAAAAACTGTTTTTT; CDR3 protein: CASSPDTSNEKLFF
D gene: NA; V gene: TRBV27; CDR3 length: 15; clone size: NA; J gene: TRBJ1-1; CDR3 DNA: TGTGCCAGCAGTTTACGTGGGGCGGCGAACACTGAAGCTTTCTTT; CDR3 protein: CASSLRGAANTEAFF
D gene: NA; V gene: TRBV7-2; CDR3 length: 15; clone size: few; J gene: TRBJ1-1; CDR3 DNA: TGTGCCAGCAGCTTAGCGCTAAGCCGGGCCCCTGAAGCTTTCTTT; CDR3 protein: CASSLALSRAPEAFF
D gene: NA; V gene: TRBV10-3; CDR3 length: 14; clone size: NA; J gene: TRBJ2-2; CDR3 DNA: TGTGCCATCAAGGGCACCTCGAACACCGGGGAGCTGTTTTTT; CDR3 protein: CAIKGTSNTGELFF
D gene: TRBD2; V gene: TRBV20-1; CDR3 length: 15; clone size: NA; J gene: TRBJ2-3; CDR3 DNA: TGCAGCCTATTGTTAGGTAGCGGGGTAACAGATACGCAGTATTTT; CDR3 protein: CSLLLGSGVTDTQYF
D gene: TRBD2; V gene: TRBV6-1; CDR3 length: 15; clone size: few; J gene: TRBJ2-1; CDR3 DNA: TGTGCCAGCAGTGGTACTAGCGGGGACTACAATGAGCAGTTCTTC; CDR3 protein: CASSGTSGDYNEQFF
D gene: NA; V gene: TRBV3-1; CDR3 length: 14; clone size: many; J gene: TRBJ2-2; CDR3 DNA: TGTGCCAGCAGCCAGAGCTGGCGGGCCGGGGAGCTGTTTTTT; CDR3 protein: CASSQSWRAGELFF
D gene: NA; V gene: TRBV4-1; CDR3 length: 20; clone size: NA; J gene: TRBJ1-1; CDR3 DNA: TGCGCCAGCAGCCAAGACCTAGCCCTGAGTTGGACAGTCAAGAACACTGAAGCTTTCTTT; CDR3 protein: CASSQDLALSWTVKNTEAFF
D gene: NA; V gene: TRBV27; CDR3 length: 17; clone size: NA; J gene: TRBJ2-7; CDR3 DNA: TGTGCCAGCAGTTTACCAAATTACCTTAATCCTACCTACGAGCAGTACTTC; CDR3 protein: CASSLPNYLNPTYEQYF
D gene: NA; V gene: TRBV7-2; CDR3 length: 13; clone size: NA; J gene: TRBJ1-4; CDR3 DNA: TGTGCCAGCAGCCCCGAGCGTAATGAAAAACTGTTTTTT; CDR3 protein: CASSPERNEKLFF
D gene: TRBD1; V gene: TRBV28; CDR3 length: 15; clone size: NA; J gene: TRBJ2-1; CDR3 DNA: TGTGCCAGCAGTTTTAGGACAGGGGGGACGGATGAGCAGTTCTTC; CDR3 protein: CASSFRTGGTDEQFF
D gene: TRBD2; V gene: TRBV5-1; CDR3 length: 16; clone size: NA; J gene: TRBJ2-7; CDR3 DNA: TGCGCCAGCAGCTTAATAGCGGGGGCGAGCTCCTACGAGCAGTACTTC; CDR3 protein: CASSLIAGASSYEQYF
D gene: TRBD1; V gene: TRBV11-3; CDR3 length: 18; clone size: many; J gene: TRBJ2-1; CDR3 DNA: TGTGCCAGCAGCTTAGTCTCCTCGGACAGGGGGCTTCAAAATGAGCAGTTCTTC; CDR3 protein: CASSLVSSDRGLQNEQFF
D gene: NA; V gene: TRBV2; CDR3 length: 15; clone size: many; J gene: TRBJ1-5; CDR3 DNA: TGTGCCAGCAGTGATAGGTTGGATAGCAATCAGCCCCAGCATTTT; CDR3 protein: CASSDRLDSNQPQHF
D gene: NA; V gene: TRBV7-3; CDR3 length: 13; clone size: NA; J gene: TRBJ2-2; CDR3 DNA: TGTGCCAGCAGCTCAGTCGGCACCGGGGAGCTGTTTTTT; CDR3 protein: CASSSVGTGELFF
D gene: NA; V gene: TRBV30; CDR3 length: 12; clone size: few; J gene: TRBJ2-5; CDR3 DNA: TGTGCCTGGACTGCCTCCGGAGAGACCCAGTACTTC; CDR3 protein: CAWTASGETQYF
D gene: TRBD1; V gene: TRBV6-1; CDR3 length: 14; clone size: few; J gene: TRBJ1-5; CDR3 DNA: TGTGCCAGCAGTCCGACAGGGCACGGTCAGCCCCAGCATTTT; CDR3 protein: CASSPTGHGQPQHF
D gene: NA; V gene: TRBV9; CDR3 length: 15; clone size: many; J gene: TRBJ2-1; CDR3 DNA: TGTGCCAGCAGCGCCTCTAGCGCCCAAGGCGATGAGCAGTTCTTC; CDR3 protein: CASSASSAQGDEQFF
D gene: TRBD2; V gene: TRBV11-2; CDR3 length: 18; clone size: many; J gene: TRBJ2-7; CDR3 DNA: TGTGCCAGCAGCTTAGATAGGGTGGATAGCGGGGCCTCCTACGAGCAGTACTTC; CDR3 protein: CASSLDRVDSGASYEQYF
D gene: TRBD1; V gene: TRBV20-1; CDR3 length: 13; clone size: many; J gene: TRBJ2-7; CDR3 DNA: TGCAGTGCTCGGGGACAGGGCGCAAGCGAGCAGTACTTC; CDR3 protein: CSARGQGASEQYF
D gene: TRBD2; V gene: TRBV19; CDR3 length: 16; clone size: many; J gene: TRBJ2-1; CDR3 DNA: TGTGCCAGTAGCTCCCGGACTAGCGGGGGCTACAATGAGCAGTTCTTC; CDR3 protein: CASSSRTSGGYNEQFF
D gene: NA; V gene: TRBV2; CDR3 length: 15; clone size: many; J gene: TRBJ1-6; CDR3 DNA: TGTGCCAGCAGCATAGCAGGCTCCTATAATTCACCCCTCCACTTT; CDR3 protein: CASSIAGSYNSPLHF